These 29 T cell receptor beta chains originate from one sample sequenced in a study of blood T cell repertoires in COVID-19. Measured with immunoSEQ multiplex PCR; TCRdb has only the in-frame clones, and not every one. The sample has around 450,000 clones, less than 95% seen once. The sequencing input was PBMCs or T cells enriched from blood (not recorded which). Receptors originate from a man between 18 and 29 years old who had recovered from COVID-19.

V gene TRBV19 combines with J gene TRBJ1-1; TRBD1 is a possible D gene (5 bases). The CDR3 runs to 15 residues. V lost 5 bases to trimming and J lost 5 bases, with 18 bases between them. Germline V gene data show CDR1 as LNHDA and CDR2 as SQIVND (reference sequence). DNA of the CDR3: TGTGCCAGTAGTTTACTTTTCTTCAGGGAAACTGAAGCTTTCTTT. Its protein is CASSLLFFRETEAFF.

CDR3 region: CASSQAMRDTTDTQYF. CDR3 DNA sequence: TGTGCCAGCAGCCAGGCGATGAGGGATACCACAGATACGCAGTATTTT. The V call is TRBV13, the J call TRBJ2-3, with a possible D match to TRBD2 (5 bases). With 5 bases removed from V and 2 bases from J, the gap between germline ends came to 17 bases. The CDR3 has 16 amino acids. Germline V CDR1 and CDR2: PRHDT, FYEKMQ (reference sequence).

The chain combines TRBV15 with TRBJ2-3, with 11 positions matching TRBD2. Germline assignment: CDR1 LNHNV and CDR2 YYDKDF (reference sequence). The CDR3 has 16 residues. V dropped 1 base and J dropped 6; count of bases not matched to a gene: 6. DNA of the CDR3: TGTGCCACCAGCAGAGGTAGCGGGGGGGCTCGGGATACGCAGTATTTT. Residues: CATSRGSGGARDTQYF.

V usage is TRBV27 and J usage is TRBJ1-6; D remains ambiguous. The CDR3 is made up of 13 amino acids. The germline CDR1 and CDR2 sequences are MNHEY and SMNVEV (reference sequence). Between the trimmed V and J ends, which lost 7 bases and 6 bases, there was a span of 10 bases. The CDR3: CASTTTGNSPLHF. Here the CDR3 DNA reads TGTGCCAGCACCACGACGGGTAATTCACCCCTCCACTTT.

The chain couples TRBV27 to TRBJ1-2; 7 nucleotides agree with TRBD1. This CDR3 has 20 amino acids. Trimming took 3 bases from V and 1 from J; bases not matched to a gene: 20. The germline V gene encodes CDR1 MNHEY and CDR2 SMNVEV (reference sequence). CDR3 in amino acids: CASSFDPPPAPGQSNYGYTF. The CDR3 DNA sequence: TGTGCCAGCAGTTTTGACCCTCCCCCCGCACCGGGACAGAGTAACTATGGCTACACCTTC.

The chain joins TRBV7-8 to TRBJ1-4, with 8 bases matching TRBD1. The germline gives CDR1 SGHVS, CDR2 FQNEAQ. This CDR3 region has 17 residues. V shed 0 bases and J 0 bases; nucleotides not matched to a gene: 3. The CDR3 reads CASSLAARGPTNEKLFF. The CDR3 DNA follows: TGTGCCAGCAGCTTAGCAGCCAGGGGGCCAACTAATGAAAAACTGTTTTTT. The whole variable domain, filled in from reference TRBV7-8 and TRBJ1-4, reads GAGVSQSPRYKVAKRGQDVALRCDPISGHVSLFWYQQALGQGPEFLTYFQNEAQLDKSGLPSDRFFAERPEGSVSTLKIQRTQQEDSAVYLCASSLAARGPTNEKLFFGSGTQLSVL.

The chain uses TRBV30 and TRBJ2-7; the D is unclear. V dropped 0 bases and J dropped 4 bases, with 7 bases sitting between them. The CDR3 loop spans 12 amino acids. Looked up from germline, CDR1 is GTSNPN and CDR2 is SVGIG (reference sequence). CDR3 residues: CAWSVSIYEQYF. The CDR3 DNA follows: TGTGCCTGGAGTGTATCCATTTACGAGCAGTACTTC.

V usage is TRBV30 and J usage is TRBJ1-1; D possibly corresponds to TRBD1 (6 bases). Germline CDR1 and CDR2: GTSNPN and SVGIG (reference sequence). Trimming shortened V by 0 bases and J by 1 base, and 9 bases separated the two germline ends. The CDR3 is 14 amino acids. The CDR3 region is CAWSVGHSNTEAFF. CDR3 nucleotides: TGTGCCTGGAGTGTGGGACATTCGAACACTGAAGCTTTCTTT.

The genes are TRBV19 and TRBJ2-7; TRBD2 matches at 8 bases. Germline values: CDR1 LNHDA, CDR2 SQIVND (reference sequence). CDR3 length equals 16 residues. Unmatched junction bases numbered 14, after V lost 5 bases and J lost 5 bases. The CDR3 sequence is CASSHSTGLVADEQYF. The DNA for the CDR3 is TGTGCCAGTAGTCACTCCACGGGACTAGTAGCTGACGAGCAGTACTTC.

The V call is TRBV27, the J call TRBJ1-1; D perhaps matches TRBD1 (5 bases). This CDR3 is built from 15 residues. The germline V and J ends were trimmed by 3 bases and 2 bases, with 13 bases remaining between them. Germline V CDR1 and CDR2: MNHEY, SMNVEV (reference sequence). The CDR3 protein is CASSFFGRANTEAFF. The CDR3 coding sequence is TGTGCCAGCAGTTTTTTTGGCAGGGCTAACACTGAAGCTTTCTTT.

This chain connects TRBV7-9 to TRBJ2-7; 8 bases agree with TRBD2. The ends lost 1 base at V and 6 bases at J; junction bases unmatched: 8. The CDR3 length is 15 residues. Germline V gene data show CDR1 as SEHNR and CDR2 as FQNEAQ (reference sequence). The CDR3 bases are TGTGCCAGCAGCTTAGATGGGTTAGCGGGACTCGAGCAGTACTTC. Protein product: CASSLDGLAGLEQYF.

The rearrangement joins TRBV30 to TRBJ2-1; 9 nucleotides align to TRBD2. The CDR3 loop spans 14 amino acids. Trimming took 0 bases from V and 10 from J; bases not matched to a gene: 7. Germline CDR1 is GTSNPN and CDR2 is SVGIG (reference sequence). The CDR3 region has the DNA TGTGCCTGGAGTGTCCGCGGGAGGGCAAGGGAGCAGTTCTTC. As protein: CAWSVRGRAREQFF.

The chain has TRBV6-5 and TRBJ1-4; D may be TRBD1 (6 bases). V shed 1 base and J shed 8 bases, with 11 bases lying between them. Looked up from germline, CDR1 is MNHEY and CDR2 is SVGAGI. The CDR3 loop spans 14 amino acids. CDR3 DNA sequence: TGTGCCAGCAGTTACTGGAGCCAGGGGGAAAAACTGTTTTTT. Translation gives CASSYWSQGEKLFF.

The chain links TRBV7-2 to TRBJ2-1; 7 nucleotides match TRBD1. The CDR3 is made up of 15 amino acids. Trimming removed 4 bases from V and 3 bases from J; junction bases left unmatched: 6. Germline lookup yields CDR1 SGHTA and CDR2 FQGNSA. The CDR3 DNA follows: TGTGCCAGCAGCTCCCGGGGACAGTACTACAATGAGCAGTTCTTC. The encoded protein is CASSSRGQYYNEQFF.

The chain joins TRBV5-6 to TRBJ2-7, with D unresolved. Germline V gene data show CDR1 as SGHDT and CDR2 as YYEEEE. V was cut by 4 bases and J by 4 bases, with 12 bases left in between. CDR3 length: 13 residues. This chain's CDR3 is CASSLGFGYEQYF. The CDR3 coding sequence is TGTGCCAGCAGCCTGGGCTTCGGTTACGAGCAGTACTTC.

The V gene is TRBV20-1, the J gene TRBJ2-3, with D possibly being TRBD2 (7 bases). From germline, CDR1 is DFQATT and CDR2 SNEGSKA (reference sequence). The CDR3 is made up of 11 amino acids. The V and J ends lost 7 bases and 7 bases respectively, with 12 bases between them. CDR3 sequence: CSGGGQNTQYF. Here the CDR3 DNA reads TGCAGTGGGGGGGGGCAAAATACGCAGTATTTT.

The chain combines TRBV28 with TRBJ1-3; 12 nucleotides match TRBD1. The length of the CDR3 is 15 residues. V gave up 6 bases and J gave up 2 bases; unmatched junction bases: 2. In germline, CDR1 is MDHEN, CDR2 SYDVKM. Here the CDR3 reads CASRGQGAPGNTIYF. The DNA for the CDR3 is TGTGCCAGCAGGGGACAGGGGGCCCCTGGAAACACCATATATTTT.

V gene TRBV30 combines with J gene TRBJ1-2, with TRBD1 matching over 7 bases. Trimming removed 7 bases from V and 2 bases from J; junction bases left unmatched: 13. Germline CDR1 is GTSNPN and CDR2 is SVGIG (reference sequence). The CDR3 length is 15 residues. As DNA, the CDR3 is TGTGCCTCTTACTCATACAGGGGAACCAACTATGGCTACACCTTC. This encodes CASYSYRGTNYGYTF.

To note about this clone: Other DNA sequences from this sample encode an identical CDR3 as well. The CDR3 here is CASSLGQGARGYTF. DNA of the CDR3: TGTGCCAGCAGCTTGGGACAGGGGGCCAGAGGCTACACCTTC. The chain has TRBV5-4 and TRBJ1-2; TRBD1 matches 10 bases. V trimming: 0 bases; J trimming: 8 bases; junction bases outside the gene matches: 4. CDR3 length: 14 amino acids. The V gene's germline CDR1 is SGHNT and CDR2 YYREEE (reference sequence).

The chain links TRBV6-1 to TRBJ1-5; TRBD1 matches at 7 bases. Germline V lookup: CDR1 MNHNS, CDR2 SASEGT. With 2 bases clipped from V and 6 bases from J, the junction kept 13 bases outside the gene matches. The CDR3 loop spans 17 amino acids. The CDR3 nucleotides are TGTGCCAGCAGTGAAATGGACCATGAGCCAGGGGGTCAGCCCCAGCATTTT. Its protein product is CASSEMDHEPGGQPQHF.

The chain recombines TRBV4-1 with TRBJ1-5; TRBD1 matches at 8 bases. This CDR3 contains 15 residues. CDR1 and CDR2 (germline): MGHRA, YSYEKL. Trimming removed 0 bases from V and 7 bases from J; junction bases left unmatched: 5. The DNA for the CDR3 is TGCGCCAGCAGCCAAGAAGGCCAGGGGGCGCAGCCCCAGCATTTT. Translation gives CASSQEGQGAQPQHF.

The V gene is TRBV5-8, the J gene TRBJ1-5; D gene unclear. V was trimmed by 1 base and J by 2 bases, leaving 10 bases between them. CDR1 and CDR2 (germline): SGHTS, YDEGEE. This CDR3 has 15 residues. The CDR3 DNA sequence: TGTGCCAGCAGCTTGAGTACGAGAGGCAATCAGCCCCAGCATTTT. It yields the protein CASSLSTRGNQPQHF.

This chain's CDR3 is CASSDGIGPQHF. CDR3 nucleotides: TGTGCCAGCAGTGACGGGATCGGGCCCCAGCATTTT. The genes are TRBV2 and TRBJ1-5; D ambiguous. Germline values: CDR1 SNHLY, CDR2 FYNNEI. The V end lost 3 bases, the J end lost 9 bases, and 9 bases lay between the germline ends. CDR3 length: 12 amino acids.

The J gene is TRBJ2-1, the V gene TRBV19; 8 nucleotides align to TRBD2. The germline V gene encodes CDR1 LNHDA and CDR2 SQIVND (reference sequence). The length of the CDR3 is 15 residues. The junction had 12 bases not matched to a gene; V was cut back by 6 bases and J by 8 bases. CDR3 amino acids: CASSRPGTSSHEQFF. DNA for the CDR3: TGTGCCAGTAGCCGTCCCGGGACTAGTAGCCATGAGCAGTTCTTC.

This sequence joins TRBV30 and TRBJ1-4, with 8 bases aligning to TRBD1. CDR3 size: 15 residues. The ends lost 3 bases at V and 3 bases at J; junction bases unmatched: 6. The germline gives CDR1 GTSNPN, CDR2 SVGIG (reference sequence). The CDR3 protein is CAWRSGTGSNEKLFF. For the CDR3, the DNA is TGTGCCTGGAGATCGGGGACAGGCTCTAATGAAAAACTGTTTTTT.

CDR3 bases: TGTGCCACCCGAGGGCGCAGCACAGATACGCAGTATTTT. Encoded protein: CATRGRSTDTQYF. V usage is TRBV10-3 and J usage is TRBJ2-3, with D maybe TRBD2 (5 bases). CDR1 is ENHRY and CDR2 is SYGVKD in the germline V gene. This CDR3 has 13 residues. V gave up 10 bases and J gave up 0 bases, with 11 bases separating them.

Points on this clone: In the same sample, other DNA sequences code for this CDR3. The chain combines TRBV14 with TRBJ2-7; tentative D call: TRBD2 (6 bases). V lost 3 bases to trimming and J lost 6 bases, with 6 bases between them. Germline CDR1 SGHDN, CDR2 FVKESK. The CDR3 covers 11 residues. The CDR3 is CASSQGGEQYF. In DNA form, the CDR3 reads TGTGCCAGCAGCCAGGGAGGCGAGCAGTACTTC. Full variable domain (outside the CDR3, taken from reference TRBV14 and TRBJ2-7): EAGVTQFPSHSVIEKGQTVTLRCDPISGHDNLYWYRRVMGKEIKFLLHFVKESKQDESGMPNNRFLAERTGGTYSTLKVQPAELEDSGVYFCASSQGGEQYFGPGTRLTVT.

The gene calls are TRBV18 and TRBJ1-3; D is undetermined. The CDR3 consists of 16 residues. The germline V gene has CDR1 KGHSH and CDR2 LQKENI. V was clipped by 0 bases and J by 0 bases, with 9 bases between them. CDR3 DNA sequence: TGTGCCAGCTCACCACCGGAGGCTTACTCTGGAAACACCATATATTTT. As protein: CASSPPEAYSGNTIYF. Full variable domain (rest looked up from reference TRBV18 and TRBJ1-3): NAGVMQNPRHLVRRRGQEARLRCSPMKGHSHVYWYRQLPEEGLKFMVYLQKENIIDESGMPKERFSAEFPKEGPSILRIQQVVRGDSAAYFCASSPPEAYSGNTIYFGEGSWLTVV.

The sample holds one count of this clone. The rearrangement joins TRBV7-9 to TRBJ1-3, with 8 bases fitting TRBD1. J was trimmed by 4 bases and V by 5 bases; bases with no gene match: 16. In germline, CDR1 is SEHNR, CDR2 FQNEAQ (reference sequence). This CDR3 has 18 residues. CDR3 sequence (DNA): TGTGCCAGCAGCCAGCTAGGGACAGGACACAAATCCGGAAACACCATATATTTT. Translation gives CASSQLGTGHKSGNTIYF.